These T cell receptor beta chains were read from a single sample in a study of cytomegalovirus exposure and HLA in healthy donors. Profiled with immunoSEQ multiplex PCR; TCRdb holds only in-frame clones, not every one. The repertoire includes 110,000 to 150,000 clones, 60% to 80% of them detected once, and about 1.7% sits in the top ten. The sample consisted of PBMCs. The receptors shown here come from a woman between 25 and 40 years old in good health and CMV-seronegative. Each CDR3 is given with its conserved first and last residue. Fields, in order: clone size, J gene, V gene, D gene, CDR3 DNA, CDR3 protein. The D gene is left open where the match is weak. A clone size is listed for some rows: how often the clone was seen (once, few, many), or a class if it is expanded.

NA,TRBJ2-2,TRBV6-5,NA,TGTGCCAGCAGTTACGGGGCAGGGGCGAACACCGGGGAGCTGTTTTTT,CASSYGAGANTGELFF
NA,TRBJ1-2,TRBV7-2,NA,TGTGCCAGCAGCTCCCCGACTGAGATATATGGCTACACCTTC,CASSSPTEIYGYTF
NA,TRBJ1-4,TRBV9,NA,TGTGCCAGCAGCGCCGCCGGTGGGGGAGGGCGTGAAAAACTGTTTTTT,CASSAAGGGGREKLFF
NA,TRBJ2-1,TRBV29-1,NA,TGCAGCGTTGAAGGAGTGTTAGGAGGGGTAAGCTCCTACAATGAGCAGTTCTTC,CSVEGVLGGVSSYNEQFF
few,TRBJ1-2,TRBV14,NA,TGTGCCAGCAGTCGAACGGGGGAGCCGTATGGCTACACCTTC,CASSRTGEPYGYTF
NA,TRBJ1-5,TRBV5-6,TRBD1,TGTGCCAGCAGTCTTGGGACAGGGAGAGAGGGGCAGCCCCAGCATTTT,CASSLGTGREGQPQHF
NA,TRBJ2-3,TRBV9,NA,TGTGCCAGCAGCGTAGCTGCAGCGGGACACAGCACAGATACGCAGTATTTT,CASSVAAAGHSTDTQYF
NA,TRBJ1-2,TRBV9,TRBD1,TGTGCCAGCAGCTCGACCGGGACAGGGTCGCACTATGGCTACACCTTC,CASSSTGTGSHYGYTF
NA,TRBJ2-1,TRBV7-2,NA,TGTGCCAGCAGCTATTCGTCGGGGGTTGATGAGCAGTTCTTC,CASSYSSGVDEQFF
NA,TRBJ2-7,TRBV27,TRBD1,TGTGCCAGCAGTTTATGGGCAGGGGGCGCGTACGAGCAGTACTTC,CASSLWAGGAYEQYF
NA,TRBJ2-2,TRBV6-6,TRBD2,TGTGCCAGCAGTTCTGGACTAGCGGGAACCGGGGAGCTGTTTTTT,CASSSGLAGTGELFF
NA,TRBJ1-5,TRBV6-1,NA,TGTGCCAGCAGTTCAGGGTCAAATAGCAATCAGCCCCAGCATTTT,CASSSGSNSNQPQHF
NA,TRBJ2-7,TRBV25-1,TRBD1,TGTGCCAGCAGTGCCCGGACAGGGGGCTTCCAATCGGAGCAGTACTTC,CASSARTGGFQSEQYF
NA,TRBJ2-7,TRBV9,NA,TGTGCCAGCAGCGTGTCGAGTTCTTGGTACGAGCAGTACTTC,CASSVSSSWYEQYF
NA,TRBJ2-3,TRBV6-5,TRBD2,TGTGCCAGCAGTTATTGGGCGGGGGGGCTGACAGATACGCAGTATTTT,CASSYWAGGLTDTQYF
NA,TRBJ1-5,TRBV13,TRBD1,TGTGCCAGCAGCTTAAACCCGCACAGGGGGCTCAATCAGCCCCAGCATTTT,CASSLNPHRGLNQPQHF
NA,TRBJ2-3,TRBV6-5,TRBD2,TGTGCCAGCAGTTACTCGGCGGGGGGGCAAGATACGCAGTATTTT,CASSYSAGGQDTQYF
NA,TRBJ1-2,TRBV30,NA,TGTGCCTGGAGTTCGACAGAGGGACTTCTCAGGGATGGCTACACCTTC,CAWSSTEGLLRDGYTF
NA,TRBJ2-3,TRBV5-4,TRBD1,TGTGCCAGCGGGTGGACAGGGGGAATAGGAGATACGCAGTATTTT,CASGWTGGIGDTQYF
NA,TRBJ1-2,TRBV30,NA,TGTGCCTGGAGTCTACAGGGCAAGGGCTACACCTTC,CAWSLQGKGYTF
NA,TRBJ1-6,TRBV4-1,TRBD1,TGCGCCAGCAGCCAGCCCAGACAGGGCTTACGCTCACCCCTCCACTTT,CASSQPRQGLRSPLHF
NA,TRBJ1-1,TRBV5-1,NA,TGCGCCAGCCAGGGATTGAACACTGAAGCTTTCTTT,CASQGLNTEAFF
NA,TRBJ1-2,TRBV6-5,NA,TGTGCCAGCAGTTACTCCGCCCCAGGTGCTAACTATGGCTACACCTTC,CASSYSAPGANYGYTF
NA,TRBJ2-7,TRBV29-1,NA,TGCAGCGTCGGGAACACAGGGTGGGAGCAGTACTTC,CSVGNTGWEQYF
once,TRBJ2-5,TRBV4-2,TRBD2,TGTGCCAGCAGCCCCCGGACTAGCGGGGAAGTAGGGGAGACCCAGTACTTC,CASSPRTSGEVGETQYF
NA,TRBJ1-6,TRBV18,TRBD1,TGTGCCAGCTCTCGGACAGGGGACTATAATTCACCCCTCCACTTT,CASSRTGDYNSPLHF
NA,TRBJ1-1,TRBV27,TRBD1,TGTGCCAGCAGTCGGACAGGGCCCCGTGCTGAAGCTTTCTTT,CASSRTGPRAEAFF
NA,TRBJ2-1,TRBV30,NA,TGTGCCTGGAGGTTAGGGGGGGGGTGGGGGATGGATGAGCAGTTCTTC,CAWRLGGGWGMDEQFF
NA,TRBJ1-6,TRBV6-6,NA,TGTGCCAGTACGAGCGGTTCACCCCTCCACTTT,CASTSGSPLHF
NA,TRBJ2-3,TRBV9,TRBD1,TGTGCCAGCAGCGTAGACACAGGGGGCGAGAGCACAGATACGCAGTATTTT,CASSVDTGGESTDTQYF
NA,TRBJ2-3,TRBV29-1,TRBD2,TGCAGCGTTAGCGGGGGGATCACAGATACGCAGTATTTT,CSVSGGITDTQYF
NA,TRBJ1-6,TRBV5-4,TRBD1,TGTGCCAGCAGCTTGGCCACAGGGGGCCTCCACTTT,CASSLATGGLHF
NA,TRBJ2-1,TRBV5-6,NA,TGTGCCAGCAGCTTTGCTGGACCCGAGGGTGAGCAGTTCTTC,CASSFAGPEGEQFF
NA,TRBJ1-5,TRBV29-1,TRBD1,TGCAGCGTTGCGGGGACAGGGTTCAATCAGCCCCAGCATTTT,CSVAGTGFNQPQHF
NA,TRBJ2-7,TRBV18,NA,TGTGCCAGCTCATCGTTAACCTACGAGCAGTACTTC,CASSSLTYEQYF
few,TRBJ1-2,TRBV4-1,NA,TGCGCCAGCAGCCCCGTGAGACAGAACTTTAGCTACACCTTC,CASSPVRQNFSYTF
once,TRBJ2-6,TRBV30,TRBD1,TGTGCCTGCCGGACAGGCCAGACCGGGGCCAACGTCCTGACTTTC,CACRTGQTGANVLTF
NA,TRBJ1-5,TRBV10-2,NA,TGCGCCAGCAGTCCCGCCGGGGGACGCAATCAGCCCCAGCATTTT,CASSPAGGRNQPQHF
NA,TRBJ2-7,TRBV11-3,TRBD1,TGTGCCAGCTCTCCGGGACAGGGCTACTACGAGCAGTACTTC,CASSPGQGYYEQYF
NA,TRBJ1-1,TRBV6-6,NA,TGTGCCAGCAGTTACTCCGACAGTGAAGCTTTCTTT,CASSYSDSEAFF
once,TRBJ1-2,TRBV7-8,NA,TGTGCCAGCAGCTTAAGCGGGGGCAAGTACTATGGCTACACCTTC,CASSLSGGKYYGYTF
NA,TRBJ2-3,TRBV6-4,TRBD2,TGTGCCAGCAGTGACTCGAAAGGAGCGGGGCTCAGCACAGATACGCAGTATTTT,CASSDSKGAGLSTDTQYF
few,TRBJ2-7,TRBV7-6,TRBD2,TGTGCCAGCAGCTTGGGGGGGATCGAGCAGTACTTC,CASSLGGIEQYF
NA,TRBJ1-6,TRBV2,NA,TGTGCCAGCAGTTTGGAGGGGGGGTATAATTCACCCCTCCACTTT,CASSLEGGYNSPLHF
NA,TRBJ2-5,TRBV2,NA,TGTGCCAGCAGTGAGCGGAGGGGTGAGACCCAGTACTTC,CASSERRGETQYF
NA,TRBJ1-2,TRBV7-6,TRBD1,TGTGCCAGCAGCTTCCGGACAGGCCTGACGGCCTATGGCTACACCTTC,CASSFRTGLTAYGYTF
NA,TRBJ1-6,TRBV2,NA,TGTGCCAGCAGTGAGGTTCTCCCAAGAGGGAATTCACCCCTCCACTTT,CASSEVLPRGNSPLHF
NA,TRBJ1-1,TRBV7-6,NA,TGTGCCAGCAGCCTCGTCGGGTTGAACACTGAAGCTTTCTTT,CASSLVGLNTEAFF
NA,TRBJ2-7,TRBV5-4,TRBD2,TGTGCCAGCAGCTTCCCGGGACTAGCGGGCCTAAGCCGCTTC,CASSFPGLAGLSRF
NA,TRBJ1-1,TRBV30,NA,TGTGCCTGGTACGAGTGGGGGGGTGCTGAAGCTTTCTTT,CAWYEWGGAEAFF